These 19 T cell receptor beta chains originate from one sample sequenced in a study of blood T cell repertoires in COVID-19 (dated by TCRdb to about 2020). Libraries came from the immunoSEQ multiplex PCR assay. TCRdb took over this immuneACCESS table, retaining in-frame rearrangements with V and J assigned. Such tables are incomplete; in checked studies, under half of the missing clones stem from an unresolved V gene, and the remainder is unexplained. For this sample there are nearly 300,000 clones; 89% appear just once. The top ten hold less than 3% of the sample. The specimen sequenced was PBMCs or T cells enriched from blood (not recorded which). The receptors derive from a woman between 45 and 65 years old who had been exposed to COVID-19.

This chain uses TRBV5-1 with TRBJ2-5; D is unresolved. Germline V lookup: CDR1 SGHRS, CDR2 YFSETQ. CDR3 length equals 13 residues. Trimming stripped 2 bases from V and 3 bases from J, with 8 bases between. CDR3 bases: TGCGCCAGCAGCTTTTCGGTTGAAGAGACCCAGTACTTC. Protein: CASSFSVEETQYF.

The V and J genes are TRBV25-1 and TRBJ1-2; D is ambiguous. The germline gives CDR1 MGHDK, CDR2 SYGVNS. The CDR3 has 12 amino acids. V shed 3 bases and J shed 3 bases, with 5 bases lying between them. The CDR3 protein is CASSDSYYGYTF. In DNA, the CDR3 is TGTGCCAGCAGTGATTCCTACTATGGCTACACCTTC.

This chain connects TRBV7-9 to TRBJ2-1; a weak D match, TRBD2 (6 bases). The V end was cut by 11 bases, the J end by 3 bases, with 17 bases between. CDR1 is SEHNR and CDR2 is FQNEAQ in the germline V gene (reference sequence). This CDR3 spans 14 amino acids. The CDR3 spells CAALGGRDYNEQFF. DNA for the CDR3: TGTGCCGCCTTGGGGGGACGGGACTACAATGAGCAGTTCTTC. The full variable domain, with the rest looked up from reference TRBV7-9 and TRBJ2-1, is DTGVSQNPRHKITKRGQNVTFRCDPISEHNRLYWYRQTLGQGPEFLTYFQNEAQLEKSRLLSDRFSAERPKGSFSTLEIQRTEQGDSAMYLCAALGGRDYNEQFFGPGTRLTVL.

The rearrangement uses TRBV19 and TRBJ2-7; 7 positions agree with TRBD1. Germline loops: CDR1 LNHDA, CDR2 SQIVND (reference sequence). V gave up 3 bases and J gave up 3 bases; unmatched junction bases: 5. The CDR3 runs to 14 residues. The CDR3 spells CASSMTGLGYEQYF. For the CDR3, the DNA is TGTGCCAGTAGTATGACAGGGTTAGGCTACGAGCAGTACTTC.

V and J are TRBV5-5 and TRBJ1-1; D remains unclear. CDR1 and CDR2 (germline): SGHKS, YYEKEE (reference sequence). The V gene lost 5 bases and the J gene lost 0 bases, with 11 bases spanning the gap. The CDR3 is 14 residues long. CDR3 in DNA: TGTGCCAGCAGGACCAGGCCCTTGAACACTGAAGCTTTCTTT. Amino acids: CASRTRPLNTEAFF. The variable domain in full, completed from reference TRBV5-5 and TRBJ1-1, reads DAGVTQSPTHLIKTRGQQVTLRCSPISGHKSVSWYQQVLGQGPQFIFQYYEKEERGRGNFPDRFSARQFPNYSSELNVNALLLGDSALYLCASRTRPLNTEAFFGQGTRLTVV.

The chain employs TRBV3-1 (or the pseudogene TRBV3-2) and TRBJ1-2; a weak D match, TRBD1 (5 bases). Germline-derived CDR1 and CDR2 are LGHDT and YNNKEL (reference sequence). V lost 3 bases, J lost 6 bases, and 20 bases lay in between. The CDR3 is 16 amino acids. Here the CDR3 DNA reads TGTGCCAGCAGCCAGATGCCTTTGGGGGGGTCTCATGGCTACACCTTC. Amino acid sequence: CASSQMPLGGSHGYTF.

V usage is TRBV3-1 (or the pseudogene TRBV3-2) and J usage is TRBJ2-7; 7 bases align to TRBD2. Germline V gene lookup returns CDR1 LGHDT and CDR2 YNNKEL (reference sequence). The CDR3 has 14 amino acids. J lost 7 bases, V lost 4 bases, and 10 bases had no gene match. CDR3 nucleotides: TGTGCCAGCAGCCTTGGGGTAGCGGGTAATGAGCAGTACTTC. As protein: CASSLGVAGNEQYF.

This chain uses TRBV19 with TRBJ1-6; 8 nucleotides align to TRBD1. CDR3 length: 13 amino acids. Germline CDR1 and CDR2: LNHDA and SQIVND (reference sequence). The V segment lost 6 bases and the J segment 6 bases; nucleotides outside the gene matches: 1. CDR3 region: CASRGTGNSPLHF. CDR3 nucleotide sequence: TGTGCCAGTAGGGGGACAGGTAATTCACCCCTCCACTTT.

This clone was seen a single time. This chain links TRBV5-1 with TRBJ2-1, with D perhaps matching TRBD2 (5 bases). V lost 7 bases, J lost 4 bases, and 18 bases lay in between. Germline values: CDR1 SGHRS, CDR2 YFSETQ. CDR3 length: 15 amino acids. This CDR3 is CASGSIDGKYNEQFF. As DNA, the CDR3 is TGCGCCAGCGGGTCTATCGACGGGAAATACAATGAGCAGTTCTTC.

This rearrangement joins TRBV9 to TRBJ2-3; no definite D call. The CDR3 extends over 16 amino acids. V shed 4 bases and J shed 1 base, with 16 bases lying between them. From germline, CDR1 is SGDLS and CDR2 YYNGEE. CDR3 in amino acids: CASSRLVESRTDTQYF. The CDR3, as DNA: TGTGCCAGCAGCCGCTTAGTCGAATCGCGCACAGATACGCAGTATTTT.

This clone occurred once. The chain joins TRBV4-2 to TRBJ1-1; a weak D match, TRBD1 (5 bases). The CDR3 is 14 residues long. Germline V gene sequence: CDR1 LGHNA, CDR2 YNFKEQ. V was cut by 2 bases and J by 4 bases, with 11 bases left in between. The CDR3 sequence: CASSQWGQGTEAFF. CDR3 sequence (DNA): TGTGCCAGCAGCCAATGGGGTCAGGGCACTGAAGCTTTCTTT.

The chain couples TRBV2 to TRBJ2-1; 10 bases fit TRBD2. The CDR3 spans 14 residues. CDR1 is SNHLY and CDR2 is FYNNEI in the germline V gene. The V segment lost 6 bases and the J segment 5 bases; nucleotides outside the gene matches: 4. CDR3 bases: TGTGCCAGCAGCAAACTAGCGGGGAACAATGAGCAGTTCTTC. It is translated as CASSKLAGNNEQFF.

The rearrangement uses TRBV6-5 and TRBJ2-7, with 9 positions matching TRBD2. Germline lookup yields CDR1 MNHEY and CDR2 SVGAGI. The V segment lost 0 bases and the J segment 7 bases; nucleotides outside the gene matches: 7. CDR3 size: 15 residues. The DNA for the CDR3 is TGTGCCAGCAGTTACTCGGGCGGACTAGCGAGGGAGCAGTACTTC. This gives the protein CASSYSGGLAREQYF.

The rearrangement uses TRBV11-2 and TRBJ2-7; unclear D gene. CDR1 and CDR2 (germline): SGHAT, FQNNGV. CDR3 length: 14 residues. V was cut by 1 base and J by 6 bases, with 13 bases left in between. For the CDR3, the DNA is TGTGCCAGCAGCTTAGTTGCCCTGTCGGGCGAGCAGTACTTC. Translation: CASSLVALSGEQYF.

The sample holds a few counts of this clone. The chain combines TRBV5-6 with TRBJ2-5, with 15 bases aligning to TRBD2. In germline, CDR1 is SGHDT, CDR2 YYEEEE. This CDR3 spans 18 amino acids. V trimming: 7 bases; J trimming: 2 bases; junction bases outside the gene matches: 12. CDR3 loop: CASGPWTSGGAYQETQYF. As DNA, the CDR3 is TGTGCCAGCGGCCCCTGGACTAGCGGGGGGGCGTATCAAGAGACCCAGTACTTC.

This chain uses TRBV11-2 with TRBJ1-1, with a possible D match to TRBD1 (5 bases). CDR1 and CDR2 (germline): SGHAT, FQNNGV. The CDR3 consists of 15 residues. Trimming left V 1 base short and J 3 bases short, with 12 bases between. The CDR3 DNA is TGTGCCAGCAGCTTAGGTCCAGGGCCGTACACTGAAGCTTTCTTT. It encodes CASSLGPGPYTEAFF.

V usage is TRBV6-5 and J usage is TRBJ2-1, with 9 positions matching TRBD2. J gave up 4 bases and V 5 bases, and 6 bases lay outside the gene matches. In germline, CDR1 is MNHEY, CDR2 SVGAGI. This CDR3 spans 15 amino acids. The CDR3 DNA follows: TGTGCCAGCAGTCGGTCTAGCGGGGTATACAATGAGCAGTTCTTC. Protein product: CASSRSSGVYNEQFF.

The chain couples TRBV29-1 to TRBJ1-1; 9 bases fit TRBD1. Germline lookup yields CDR1 SQVTM and CDR2 ANQGSEA. The CDR3 totals 15 residues. The V gene end was trimmed by 5 bases and the J gene end by 3 bases; junction bases not matched to a gene: 10. CDR3 coding DNA: TGCAGCGTTTTTAATAACAGGGGGCGAGACACTGAAGCTTTCTTT. Translating it yields CSVFNNRGRDTEAFF.

V and J are TRBV10-3 and TRBJ2-2; 9 bases are a match to TRBD1. This CDR3 has 14 residues. The V segment lost 7 bases and the J segment 7 bases; nucleotides outside the gene matches: 7. CDR1 ENHRY and CDR2 SYGVKD come from the germline V gene. The CDR3 DNA reads TGTGCCATCAAGGGACAGGGAATCGGCGGGGAGCTGTTTTTT. It specifies CAIKGQGIGGELFF.